The 8 T cell receptor beta chains below come from one sample, sequenced in a study of T cell repertoires in ileal Crohn's disease. Produced via immunoSEQ multiplex PCR; TCRdb's table is partial and in-frame only. The table includes roughly 18,000 clones, roughly 85% detected once. The sequenced sample consisted of ileal tissue. These receptors all come from an adult with Crohn's disease.

The table lists this clone with a few counts. The chain is built from TRBV11-2 and TRBJ2-6; no clear D. Germline V gene lookup returns CDR1 SGHAT and CDR2 FQNNGV. Between the trimmed V and J ends, which lost 4 bases and 0 bases, there was a span of 4 bases. There are 14 residues in the CDR3. The CDR3: CASSSSSGANVLTF. DNA of the CDR3: TGTGCCAGCAGCTCCAGCTCTGGGGCCAACGTCCTGACTTTC. Supplemented by reference TRBV11-2 and TRBJ2-6, the full variable domain reads EAGVAQSPRYKIIEKRQSVAFWCNPISGHATLYWYQQILGQGPKLLIQFQNNGVVDDSQLPKDRFSAERLKGVDSTLKIQPAKLEDSAVYLCASSSSSGANVLTFGAGSRLTVL.

The chain uses TRBV29-1 and TRBJ1-2; D gene ambiguous. Trimming took off 4 bases at V and 7 bases at J, with 10 bases between the two ends. Per germline, CDR1 SQVTM and CDR2 ANQGSEA. The CDR3 consists of 11 residues. The CDR3, as DNA: TGCAGCGTTGGAGAGGCGGGTGGCTACACCTTC. It specifies CSVGEAGGYTF.

This clone was seen more than once but under ten times. The J gene is TRBJ2-1, the V gene TRBV7-2, with 11 bases lining up with TRBD2. This CDR3 contains 16 residues. The junction had 5 bases not matched to a gene; V was cut back by 5 bases and J by 2 bases. Germline V gene sequence: CDR1 SGHTA, CDR2 FQGNSA. CDR3 nucleotide sequence: TGTGCCAGCAGCCAAACTAGCGGGGGAACCTACAATGAGCAGTTCTTC. Residues: CASSQTSGGTYNEQFF.

This clone was found a few times. J is TRBJ2-4 and V is TRBV12-5, with TRBD1 matching 9 bases. The germline V gene encodes CDR1 LGHNT and CDR2 FRNRAP. CDR3 length equals 18 residues. V gave up 0 bases and J gave up 3 bases; unmatched junction bases: 9. The CDR3 is CASGLVRDRVKVKNIQYF. CDR3 coding DNA: TGTGCTAGTGGTTTGGTACGGGACAGGGTTAAAGTCAAAAACATTCAGTACTTC.

The V and J genes are TRBV19 and TRBJ2-7; TRBD1 agrees at 10 bases. V shed 6 bases and J 7 bases; nucleotides not matched to a gene: 9. CDR1 and CDR2 from the germline V gene are LNHDA and SQIVND (reference sequence). The CDR3 totals 14 residues. The CDR3 spells CASRSGTGVREQYF. CDR3 in DNA: TGTGCCAGTAGGTCCGGGACAGGGGTAAGGGAGCAGTACTTC. The whole variable domain, remainder taken from reference TRBV19 and TRBJ2-7, is DGGITQSPKYLFRKEGQNVTLSCEQNLNHDAMYWYRQDPGQGLRLIYYSQIVNDFQKGDIAEGYSVSREKKESFPLTVTSAQKNPTAFYLCASRSGTGVREQYFGPGTRLTVT.

This chain connects TRBV2 to TRBJ2-7; 10 nucleotides agree with TRBD1. With V trimmed by 6 bases and J by 4 bases, 15 bases remained unmatched. CDR3 length equals 17 residues. Germline V gives CDR1 SNHLY, CDR2 FYNNEI. In DNA, the CDR3 is TGTGCCAGCAGCAACTCCCTAGTGGGGACAGGGGTGTACGAGCAGTACTTC. It is translated as CASSNSLVGTGVYEQYF.

The chain has TRBV6-5 and TRBJ1-4; D gene ambiguous. Germline CDR1 reads MNHEY; CDR2 reads SVGAGI. V gave up 2 bases and J gave up 1 base, with 11 bases separating them. The CDR3 totals 16 residues. CDR3: CASSYSPTRTNEKLFF. In DNA, the CDR3 is TGTGCCAGCAGTTACAGTCCTACGAGAACTAATGAAAAACTGTTTTTT.

The chain has TRBV13 and TRBJ2-7; TRBD2 might be the D (6 bases). Germline assignment: CDR1 PRHDT and CDR2 FYEKMQ (reference sequence). Trimming pared 5 bases from V and 3 bases from J, leaving 14 bases between. The CDR3 spans 14 residues. In nucleotides, the CDR3 is TGTGCCAGCAGCCCAGCGGGTGATAGCTACGAGCAGTACTTC. This codes for CASSPAGDSYEQYF.